These 7 T cell receptor beta chains were all obtained from the same sample, sequenced in a study of T cell responses to AZD1222 COVID-19 vaccine. Clones were sequenced by immunoSEQ multiplex PCR, and TCRdb holds only the in-frame ones, with some missing. The sample yields more than 120,000 clones, roughly 92% seen once. The material was peripheral blood, obtained 28 days after the second AZD1222 dose. These receptors were taken from an adult who received the AZD1222 COVID-19 vaccine.

The DNA of the CDR3 is TGTGCCAGCAGCGCCTCCGGGTCCCACAATGAGCAGTTCTTC. Its translation is CASSASGSHNEQFF. The chain employs TRBV5-4 and TRBJ2-1, with D hard to call. Germline V gene lookup returns CDR1 SGHNT and CDR2 YYREEE (reference sequence). Trimming left V 4 bases short and J 5 bases short, with 13 bases between. The CDR3 has 14 amino acids.

This rearrangement joins TRBV5-1 to TRBJ1-2, with D hard to call. The germline V gene encodes CDR1 SGHRS and CDR2 YFSETQ. This CDR3 contains 14 residues. V lost 0 bases and J lost 1, with 7 bases in between. The CDR3 nucleotides read TGCGCCAGCAGCTTGGATGTCATTAACTATGGCTACACCTTC. The encoded protein is CASSLDVINYGYTF.

This chain uses TRBV4-2 with TRBJ2-7; TRBD1 or TRBD2 may be the D gene (5 bases each). CDR1 and CDR2 (germline): LGHNA, YNFKEQ. This CDR3 contains 14 residues. With 1 base removed from V and 3 bases from J, the gap between germline ends came to 10 bases. CDR3 coding DNA: TGTGCCAGCAGCCAAGTTGGGGGTTACTACGAGCAGTACGTC. Encoded protein: CASSQVGGYYEQYV.

The V and J genes are TRBV19 and TRBJ1-1; 9 nucleotides line up with TRBD1. The CDR3 totals 12 residues. Germline CDR1 reads LNHDA; CDR2 reads SQIVND (reference sequence). The ends lost 7 bases at V and 4 bases at J; junction bases unmatched: 1. The CDR3 sequence is CASKQGATEAFF. The CDR3 DNA follows: TGTGCCAGTAAACAGGGGGCCACTGAAGCTTTCTTT. Supplemented by reference TRBV19 and TRBJ1-1, the full variable domain reads DGGITQSPKYLFRKEGQNVTLSCEQNLNHDAMYWYRQDPGQGLRLIYYSQIVNDFQKGDIAEGYSVSREKKESFPLTVTSAQKNPTAFYLCASKQGATEAFFGQGTRLTVV.

The genes are TRBV7-8 and TRBJ1-2; possibly TRBD1 for D (5 bases). The CDR3 is 16 residues long. Looked up from germline, CDR1 is SGHVS and CDR2 is FQNEAQ. Trimming took 2 bases from V and 3 from J, leaving 16 bases between them. The CDR3 DNA reads as TGTGCCAGCAGCTTAAGCTTAACTGGGGGTGACTATGGCTACACCTTC. Amino acid sequence: CASSLSLTGGDYGYTF.

The chain links TRBV19 to TRBJ2-5, with 16 positions matching TRBD2. Germline V gene data show CDR1 as LNHDA and CDR2 as SQIVND (reference sequence). With V trimmed by 5 bases and J by 5 bases, 14 bases remained unmatched. The CDR3 totals 19 residues. The CDR3 here is CASSVGPGTSGRAGETQYF. The CDR3, as DNA: TGTGCCAGTAGTGTGGGTCCCGGGACTAGCGGGAGGGCCGGGGAGACCCAGTACTTC.

The V and J genes are TRBV20-1 and TRBJ2-7; 7 positions agree with TRBD2. Germline assignment: CDR1 DFQATT and CDR2 SNEGSKA (reference sequence). Germline trimming cut 3 bases from V and 4 bases from J; bases unmatched to any gene: 6. CDR3 length: 13 amino acids. Here the CDR3 reads CSASFGRAYEQYF. The CDR3 DNA reads TGCAGTGCTAGTTTTGGGAGGGCGTACGAGCAGTACTTC.